This TCR beta chain was obtained from a study of blood T cells in healthy people across ages (dated by TCRdb to about 2015). Some background on the complete study: In model experiments, template switching captured about one uniquely barcoded TCR beta cDNA molecule for every two T cells. The study measured age-related changes in TCR beta repertoire diversity using deep sequencing normalized with unique cDNA molecular identifiers. The donors were divided into four age groups: young (average approximately 16 years), middle-aged (approximately 39), aged (roughly 66) and long-lived (nearly 85). Two additional independent replicas of 1 million unique cDNA reads from the same blood draw were analyzed for two donors (one aged 18 to 29 and one aged 80 or older). Beyond this particular receptor, the publication reports: Compared with the aged group, the long-lived group had more naive CD4+ T cells, fewer expanded clones and increased TCR diversity, a pattern suggesting age selection. As age increased, observed TCR beta diversity per million T cells dropped in a roughly linear way, and a significant reduction was already evident by age roughly 36. The CMV infection status of donors was not known, potentially confounding age-related changes in expanded clonotypes. Because profiling used bulk unsorted PBMCs, naive and antigen-experienced compartments could not be compared conclusively. Estimates of total diversity based on one million sequenced T cells were regarded as lower bounds and as underestimates. There was a strong correlation between observed TCR beta diversity and the percentage of naive T cells measured by flow cytometry.

In the germline V gene (reference sequence), CDR1 corresponds to SEHNR and CDR2 to FQNEAQ. Between the V and J ends, shortened by 5 bases and 4 bases respectively, the junction contains 11 bases. Counted from cysteine to phenylalanine, this CDR3 has 14 amino acids. The read is trimmed to its CDR3 DNA, 42 bases read in frame from base 1. At least ten counts were recorded for this clonotype. Its antigen is not yet known. No qualities accompany the bases; no much larger clone lies one base away. Libraries came from 5' RACE. Sequenced using an Illumina HiSeq 2500. The second PCR ran for about 6 to 12 cycles and used a J-beta primer mix along with a sample-barcoded 5' primer. A unique molecular identifier was introduced onto each TCR beta cDNA molecule by a template-switch 5' adaptor carrying 12 random nucleotides. Each sample yielded at least 2.5 million CDR3-containing paired-end reads. First-strand cDNA was synthesized from all RNA with the Mint cDNA synthesis kit, primed by a TRBC-specific oligonucleotide. Following uracil-DNA glycosylase treatment, a first 18-cycle PCR with universal primers M1SS and BC2_uni_R was performed on all cDNA. In the paper's pipeline: For normalization, 1 million high-quality reads, each with a distinct molecular identifier, were randomly selected from each sample. Instead of being binned into consensus sequences, reads that shared molecular identifiers were thrown out. MiTCR, set to a Q25 quality threshold and the strictest error-elimination algorithm, was used for CDR3 identification, clonotype clustering and error correction. A nonparametric unseen species model using Euler transformation provided a lower-bound estimate of total TCR beta diversity. TCRdb reran the public reads through fastp at Q25 and MiXCR, keeping productive beta chains. Rows matching on CDR3 protein sequence are summarized as one entry with the most common DNA and genes. These V and J calls are TCRdb output, not the study's own analysis. This sample gives 750,000 to 850,000 distinct CDR3 sequences in total; approximately 25% of them show up just once. 3% to 4% of the sample rests with the top ten.

The donors were under 40 Caucasian individuals from Russia, aged roughly 6 to 95 years, who were systemically healthy. About 10 milliliters of peripheral blood were collected from each donor into EDTA-treated Vacutainer tubes. Ficoll-Paque density-gradient centrifugation was used to isolate PBMCs, with at least 7 million per sample. Trizol reagent was used to extract total RNA from PBMCs, with at least 6 micrograms per sample. The percentages of naive CD45RAhigh/CD27high T cells were determined by flow cytometry on a PBMC aliquot from every donor. The sample was also linked to a second study, of T cells of mothers and their children. The second paper states: The donors were nine systemically healthy Caucasian individuals, made up of three mothers and their six children. cDNA synthesis used all of the extracted RNA, with 1.5 ug of RNA in each 15 ul reaction. In the second PCR, the M1S primer introduced both the sample barcodes and 2-4 random nucleotides. Each mother yielded over 9.5 million TCR beta CDR3 reads and each child 3 million to 3.5 million reads. Thymic selection shapes the output of TCR recombination in a similar way in related and unrelated pairs, and inherited differences have a minor effect. Normalized repertoire overlap was always found to be slightly, but never significantly, higher in related mother-child pairs than in unrelated mother-child pairs. With a sensitivity of 90 to 100 clones per million clonotypes, no persistent microchimeric T cell clones were detected. To look for features that set related mother-child pairs apart from unrelated individuals, the researchers ran deep NGS to compare the TCR beta repertoires of mothers and children. On average, the children were roughly 10 +/- 4 years old, while the mothers were about 37 +/- 4 years old. After adapter ligation was performed with NEBNext reagents, the libraries were sequenced on an Illumina HiSeq 2000 with 100+100 nt paired-end reads. To avoid cross-contamination, the mother libraries and the child libraries were prepared a month apart and sequenced in separate runs. For each donor, somewhere between roughly 450,000 and 2,000,000 distinct TCR beta clonotypes were identified. Naive TCR beta clonotypes were estimated from low-frequency clonotypes matched to each donor's FACS-determined naive share, without sorting.

The receptor was isolated from a boy aged 5 to 17 in good health. Sequenced input: blood. The sequence joins TRBV7-9 to TRBJ1-4, and the D gene may be TRBD1, 6 bases matching. The CDR3 corresponds to CASSHRDVNEKLFF. In nucleotide form, the sequence is TGTGCCAGCAGCCACAGGGACGTTAATGAAAAACTGTTTTTT.